A single sample gave rise to the 30 T cell receptor beta chains below, sequenced in a study of T cell responses to AZD1222 COVID-19 vaccine. Profiled with immunoSEQ multiplex PCR; TCRdb holds only in-frame clones, not every one. The table records roughly 260,000 clones, 80% to 95% of them present only once. This specimen was peripheral blood, taken on day 0 of AZD1222 vaccination. These receptors were collected from an adult in good health.

The chain recombines TRBV5-1 with TRBJ2-1; D is ambiguous. V was cut by 1 base and J by 4 bases, with 15 bases left in between. The germline V gene encodes CDR1 SGHRS and CDR2 YFSETQ. The CDR3 runs 16 residues. The CDR3 spells CASSLSPGQRYNEQFF. The CDR3 nucleotides are TGCGCCAGCAGCTTGAGCCCCGGGCAGCGATACAATGAGCAGTTCTTC.

V and J are TRBV19 and TRBJ1-2, with D possibly being TRBD1 (6 bases). V was shortened by 7 bases and J by 0 bases, with 15 bases between the two germline ends. Per germline, CDR1 LNHDA and CDR2 SQIVND (reference sequence). CDR3 length equals 15 residues. CDR3 loop: CASTPGHPANYGYTF. As DNA, the CDR3 is TGTGCCAGTACCCCGGGACATCCTGCTAACTATGGCTACACCTTC. Full variable domain (rest looked up from reference TRBV19 and TRBJ1-2): DGGITQSPKYLFRKEGQNVTLSCEQNLNHDAMYWYRQDPGQGLRLIYYSQIVNDFQKGDIAEGYSVSREKKESFPLTVTSAQKNPTAFYLCASTPGHPANYGYTFGSGTRLTVV.

This chain connects TRBV28 to TRBJ1-1; weak D call: TRBD1 (5 bases). The CDR3 extends over 14 amino acids. CDR1 and CDR2 (germline): MDHEN, SYDVKM. The germline V and J ends were trimmed by 7 bases and 4 bases, with 16 bases remaining between them. The CDR3 spells CASNLPLGRTEAFF. CDR3 sequence (DNA): TGTGCCAGCAACCTCCCGCTGGGGCGCACTGAAGCTTTCTTT. The entire variable domain, with the rest obtained from reference TRBV28 and TRBJ1-1, is as follows: DVKVTQSSRYLVKRTGEKVFLECVQDMDHENMFWYRQDPGLGLRLIYFSYDVKMKEKGDIPEGYSVSREKKERFSLILESASTNQTSMYLCASNLPLGRTEAFFGQGTRLTVV.

The gene calls are TRBV9 and TRBJ1-6; D remains unclear. The CDR3 loop spans 16 amino acids. Germline CDR1 and CDR2: SGDLS and YYNGEE. The V gene lost 0 bases and the J gene lost 6 bases, with 13 bases spanning the gap. The CDR3 sequence is CASSVDPSRTNSPLHF. The CDR3 DNA sequence: TGTGCCAGCAGCGTAGATCCCTCTCGGACTAATTCACCCCTCCACTTT.

The V call is TRBV28, the J call TRBJ2-7, with D unclear. This CDR3 contains 15 residues. Trimming removed 6 bases from V and 0 bases from J, with 15 bases in between. In germline, CDR1 is MDHEN, CDR2 SYDVKM. The chain's CDR3 is CASRAWNDASYEQYF. CDR3 bases: TGTGCCAGCAGGGCCTGGAACGATGCCTCCTACGAGCAGTACTTC.

This chain uses TRBV6-4 with TRBJ1-1; D is unclear. Germline V CDR1 and CDR2: MRHNA, SNTAGT. CDR3 length equals 13 residues. V lost 5 bases and J lost 3, with 10 bases in between. The CDR3 is CASSLRWDTEAFF. DNA for the CDR3: TGTGCCAGCAGTCTCCGATGGGACACTGAAGCTTTCTTT.

V is TRBV28 and J is TRBJ2-7; weak D call: TRBD1 (5 bases). Germline CDR1 is MDHEN and CDR2 is SYDVKM. V lost 4 bases to trimming and J lost 9 bases, with 13 bases between them. This CDR3 has 12 residues. Here the CDR3 DNA reads TGTGCCAGCAGTTCCGGACAAGGACGGCAGTACTTC. The encoded protein is CASSSGQGRQYF. Looking up the rest from reference TRBV28 and TRBJ2-7 gives the full variable domain: DVKVTQSSRYLVKRTGEKVFLECVQDMDHENMFWYRQDPGLGLRLIYFSYDVKMKEKGDIPEGYSVSREKKERFSLILESASTNQTSMYLCASSSGQGRQYFGPGTRLTVT.

The V gene is TRBV14, the J gene TRBJ2-7; no clear D gene. CDR3 length: 15 residues. CDR1 SGHDN and CDR2 FVKESK come from the germline V gene. V dropped 4 bases and J dropped 0 bases, with 13 bases sitting between them. DNA of the CDR3: TGTGCCAGCAGCCCTCTATCTTATCCCTCCTACGAGCAGTACTTC. Residues: CASSPLSYPSYEQYF.

The V and J genes are TRBV7-9 and TRBJ1-4; D is unclear. CDR3 length equals 13 residues. With 6 bases removed from V and 0 bases from J, the gap between germline ends came to 5 bases. Per the germline V gene, CDR1 is SEHNR and CDR2 is FQNEAQ (reference sequence). The CDR3 sequence is CASSHTTNEKLFF. The CDR3 nucleotides read TGTGCCAGCAGTCATACAACTAATGAAAAACTGTTTTTT.

The rearrangement joins TRBV6-2 or TRBV6-3 to TRBJ2-1; 7 bases map to TRBD2. Germline V gives CDR1 MNHEY, CDR2 SVGEGT. The V segment lost 2 bases and the J segment 8 bases; nucleotides outside the gene matches: 9. This CDR3 comprises 15 residues. CDR3 coding DNA: TGTGCCAGCAGTTACCCGACTGCGACTAGCCATGAGCAGTTCTTC. This sequence encodes CASSYPTATSHEQFF.

The rearrangement links TRBV7-8 to TRBJ1-5; no reliable D call. Trimming took off 1 base at V and 0 bases at J, with 4 bases between the two ends. The germline gives CDR1 SGHVS, CDR2 FQNEAQ. The CDR3 is 14 residues long. The CDR3 reads CASSLGASNQPQHF. In DNA form, the CDR3 reads TGTGCCAGCAGCTTAGGTGCTAGCAATCAGCCCCAGCATTTT.

Comment on this clone: The germline gene is not matched at one end of the junction; a read error may be the cause. The chain carries TRBV4-2 and TRBJ2-3; 9 nucleotides line up with TRBD2. CDR3 length: 14 amino acids. CDR1 is LGHNA and CDR2 is YNFKEQ in the germline V gene. The CDR3 sequence: CASSPGTSTDTQYF. The CDR3 region has the DNA TGTGCCAGCAGCCCCGGGACTAGCACGGATACGCAGTATTTT.

The chain is built from TRBV27 and TRBJ1-6; D is undetermined. The CDR3 consists of 15 residues. The germline V gene encodes CDR1 MNHEY and CDR2 SMNVEV (reference sequence). V lost 2 bases and J lost 3, with 8 bases in between. CDR3 in amino acids: CASSLGGDYNSPLHF. The DNA for the CDR3 is TGTGCCAGCAGTTTAGGTGGGGACTATAATTCACCCCTCCACTTT.

The rearrangement links TRBV9 to TRBJ2-7; D not resolved. The germline V gene encodes CDR1 SGDLS and CDR2 YYNGEE. V was trimmed by 0 bases and J by 0 bases, leaving 7 bases between them. CDR3 length equals 14 residues. DNA for the CDR3: TGTGCCAGCAGCGTAGATTCTTTCTCCTACGAGCAGTACTTC. Its protein product is CASSVDSFSYEQYF.

J is TRBJ1-6 and V is TRBV2; D perhaps matches TRBD1 (5 bases). Looked up from germline, CDR1 is SNHLY and CDR2 is FYNNEI. The CDR3 spans 15 residues. V was shortened by 5 bases and J by 8 bases, with 16 bases between the two germline ends. The CDR3 coding sequence is TGTGCCAGCAGTCGGCTTGGAGGGGAGGATTCACCCCTCCACTTT. Its protein is CASSRLGGEDSPLHF.

This chain joins TRBV28 and TRBJ1-2; tentative D call: TRBD1 (6 bases). V shed 3 bases and J shed 5 bases, with 10 bases lying between them. The CDR3 runs to 13 residues. Germline V gene data show CDR1 as MDHEN and CDR2 as SYDVKM. CDR3 sequence (DNA): TGTGCCAGCAGTTTCGGACAGCAATATGGCTACACCTTC. This sequence encodes CASSFGQQYGYTF.

The J gene is TRBJ2-3, the V gene TRBV28; 7 bases line up with TRBD2. V shed 6 bases, J shed 2 bases, and the junction held 8 bases outside the gene matches. The CDR3 length is 15 residues. CDR1 and CDR2 (germline): MDHEN, SYDVKM. CDR3 in amino acids: CASSIGGTLTDTQYF. The CDR3 bases are TGTGCCAGCAGCATCGGGGGGACGCTCACAGATACGCAGTATTTT.

CDR3 sequence reads: CASSFGPGDEQFF. CDR3 DNA sequence: TGCGCCAGCAGCTTCGGGCCCGGGGATGAGCAGTTCTTC. This chain uses TRBV4-1 with TRBJ2-1, with TRBD2 as a possible D gene (5 bases). V was shortened by 5 bases and J by 8 bases, with 13 bases between the two germline ends. The CDR3 contains 13 residues. Per germline, CDR1 MGHRA and CDR2 YSYEKL.

This clone was counted once. The rearrangement links TRBV20-1 to TRBJ2-5; perhaps TRBD2 as D (5 bases). The CDR3 extends over 13 amino acids. CDR1 and CDR2 from the germline V gene are DFQATT and SNEGSKA (reference sequence). The V end was cut by 3 bases, the J end by 4 bases, with 12 bases between. CDR3 DNA: TGCAGTGCTAGTCGGGGTACGTTAGAGACCCAGTACTTC. This gives the protein CSASRGTLETQYF.

The rearrangement uses TRBV11-2 and TRBJ2-1; no definite D call. The germline V gene has CDR1 SGHAT and CDR2 FQNNGV. Trimming removed 1 base at V and 7 bases at J, with 5 bases between. The CDR3 is 12 residues long. The CDR3: CASSLAGNEQFF. CDR3 bases: TGTGCCAGCAGCTTAGCCGGGAATGAGCAGTTCTTC.

The chain uses TRBV7-9 and TRBJ1-1; D might be TRBD1 (5 bases). Germline CDR1 and CDR2: SEHNR and FQNEAQ (reference sequence). V was shortened by 0 bases and J by 5 bases, with 13 bases between the two germline ends. There are 15 residues in the CDR3. For the CDR3, the DNA is TGTGCCAGCAGCTTAGCTGGGTCGAGGGGAACTGAAGCTTTCTTT. Translated: CASSLAGSRGTEAFF.

The gene calls are TRBV6-1 and TRBJ1-4; D perhaps matches TRBD1 (6 bases). CDR1 and CDR2 from the germline V gene are MNHNS and SASEGT. V was pared by 1 base and J by 4 bases, with 13 bases between. The CDR3 totals 16 residues. The CDR3 here is CASSEVPRGFNEKLFF. The CDR3 DNA follows: TGTGCCAGCAGTGAAGTACCCAGGGGTTTTAATGAAAAACTGTTTTTT.

V usage is TRBV5-1 and J usage is TRBJ1-3; TRBD1 is a possible D gene (5 bases). In germline, CDR1 is SGHRS, CDR2 YFSETQ. CDR3 length: 16 amino acids. Trimming stripped 4 bases from V and 2 bases from J, with 16 bases between. CDR3 nucleotides: TGCGCCAGCAGCCCGAACCCCCTGGGGGCTGGAAACACCATATATTTT. This translates into CASSPNPLGAGNTIYF.

This clone showed up just a few times. This sequence joins TRBV10-1 and TRBJ2-7, with TRBD2 matching over 8 bases. The germline V gene encodes CDR1 WNHNN and CDR2 SYGVQD (reference sequence). The CDR3 is made up of 12 amino acids. J lost 3 bases, V lost 9 bases, and 4 bases had no gene match. The CDR3 loop is CARSGTSYEQYF. DNA for the CDR3: TGCGCCAGGTCCGGGACTAGCTACGAGCAGTACTTC.

V usage is TRBV2 and J usage is TRBJ1-4, with D unresolved. V shed 8 bases and J shed 0 bases, with 13 bases lying between them. The CDR3 loop spans 15 amino acids. The germline CDR1 and CDR2 sequences are SNHLY and FYNNEI. This CDR3 is CASGTPHATNEKLFF. The CDR3 DNA follows: TGTGCCAGCGGCACCCCACATGCAACTAATGAAAAACTGTTTTTT.

V usage is TRBV18 and J usage is TRBJ1-6; D call uncertain. Germline V gene data show CDR1 as KGHSH and CDR2 as LQKENI. The CDR3 has 13 amino acids. V shed 2 bases and J shed 8 bases, with 7 bases lying between them. CDR3 amino acids: CASSPNGDSPLHF. DNA of the CDR3: TGTGCCAGCTCACCAAATGGCGATTCACCCCTCCACTTT.

The genes are TRBV20-1 and TRBJ2-1; D is perhaps TRBD2 (6 bases). Trimming removed 3 bases at V and 5 bases at J, with 14 bases between. This CDR3 has 14 residues. The germline gives CDR1 DFQATT, CDR2 SNEGSKA (reference sequence). The CDR3 nucleotides are TGCAGTGCTAGTCGCGGGGAAATCAACAATGAGCAGTTCTTC. Amino acid sequence: CSASRGEINNEQFF.

The chain carries TRBV9 and TRBJ1-3; TRBD1 aligns across 8 bases. The CDR3 length is 14 residues. Germline CDR1 SGDLS, CDR2 YYNGEE. V lost 5 bases and J lost 4; bases outside the gene matches: 5. Written as DNA, the CDR3 is TGTGCCAGCAGTGGTGGGACAGGAGGAAACACCATATATTTT. It is translated as CASSGGTGGNTIYF.

The chain joins TRBV14 to TRBJ1-6; D is undetermined. Per germline, CDR1 SGHDN and CDR2 FVKESK. V gave up 7 bases and J gave up 0 bases, with 7 bases separating them. The CDR3 spans 14 residues. The CDR3 bases are TGTGCCAGCAAGGCGAGCTCCTATAATTCACCCCTCCACTTT. It encodes CASKASSYNSPLHF.

The chain recombines TRBV3-1 (or the pseudogene TRBV3-2) with TRBJ2-2; possibly TRBD2 for D (7 bases). V was cut by 4 bases and J by 3 bases, with 18 bases left in between. The CDR3 runs to 17 residues. The V gene's germline CDR1 is LGHDT and CDR2 YNNKEL (reference sequence). In nucleotides, the CDR3 is TGTGCCAGCAGCCCCCCCTGGGGGGGCGCTTACACCGGGGAGCTGTTTTTT. The encoded protein is CASSPPWGGAYTGELFF.